What follows describes a single TCR beta chain. This CDR3 is 15 amino acids long. CDR1 is MDHEN, CDR2 SYDVKM, per germline. With V trimmed by 4 bases and J by 6 bases, 11 bases remained unmatched. The source of the sample is a study of cytomegalovirus exposure and HLA in healthy donors. 60 Vbeta and 13 Jbeta primers were used in PCR. Libraries were prepared by immunoSEQ multiplex PCR; TCRdb keeps only in-frame clonotypes and omits some of them. The ten top clones account for roughly 18%, within a sample of tens of thousands of clones. Material: PBMCs. This receptor was obtained from a male donor in good health and CMV-seropositive. J is TRBJ1-1 and V is TRBV28; 7 nucleotides agree with TRBD1. CDR3 in DNA: TGTGCCAGCAGTTCCAACCACAGGGGTCGGGCTGAAGCTTTCTTT. Translation gives CASSSNHRGRAEAFF.